One sample yielded the 15 T cell receptor beta chains listed below, sequenced in a study of blood T cell repertoires in COVID-19. TCRdb keeps only in-frame clones here, not all; method: immunoSEQ multiplex PCR. The sample has 150,000 to 200,000 clones, over 80% seen once; the top ten hold 13%. The sample consisted of PBMCs or T cells enriched from blood (not recorded which). These receptors all come from a woman in her fifties or sixties who had recovered from COVID-19.

V gene TRBV2 combines with J gene TRBJ2-3, with 7 nucleotides matching TRBD2. The CDR3 totals 15 residues. V trimming: 4 bases; J trimming: 1 base; junction bases outside the gene matches: 5. Germline V gene lookup returns CDR1 SNHLY and CDR2 FYNNEI. For the CDR3, the DNA is TGTGCCAGCAGTGCGGCGGGAGTGGGCACAGATACGCAGTATTTT. Amino acids: CASSAAGVGTDTQYF.

This clone has only a few counts. The gene calls are TRBV19 and TRBJ1-1; 8 bases align to TRBD1. The germline V gene has CDR1 LNHDA and CDR2 SQIVND (reference sequence). This CDR3 has 15 amino acids. Losses at the gene ends were 4 bases for V and 6 bases for J; bases not matched to a gene: 10. CDR3 coding DNA: TGTGCCAGTAGTAGAGGGGGCGACAGGGGCGCTGAAGCTTTCTTT. Translation: CASSRGGDRGAEAFF.

The J gene is TRBJ1-6, the V gene TRBV2; TRBD1 matches at 9 bases. CDR3 length: 17 amino acids. Germline V CDR1 and CDR2: SNHLY, FYNNEI. Trimming took 5 bases from V and 7 from J; bases not matched to a gene: 12. CDR3 bases: TGTGCCAGCAGTTCTTTGCCTGGGACAGGGAGGAATTCACCCCTCCACTTT. It encodes CASSSLPGTGRNSPLHF.

This clone was detected once. The chain uses TRBV4-1 and TRBJ1-6, with no clear D. V lost 4 bases and J 8 bases, leaving 15 bases between the germline ends. From germline, CDR1 is MGHRA and CDR2 YSYEKL. The CDR3 length is 15 residues. CDR3 in DNA: TGCGCCAGCAGCCGCCAACTAGGAGAGGATTCACCCCTCCACTTT. As protein: CASSRQLGEDSPLHF.

V usage is TRBV24-1 and J usage is TRBJ2-2; the D gene is possibly TRBD2 (6 bases). This CDR3 spans 14 amino acids. Trimming cost V 4 bases and J 6 bases, with 11 bases left between them. Per the germline V gene, CDR1 is KGHDR and CDR2 is SFDVKD. The CDR3 nucleotides read TGTGCCACCAGTGAAGGACTACCCCCCGGGGAGCTGTTTTTT. It translates to CATSEGLPPGELFF.

This rearrangement joins TRBV5-4 to TRBJ1-2; 9 bases line up with TRBD1. The CDR3 consists of 14 residues. With V trimmed by 5 bases and J by 8 bases, 10 bases remained unmatched. The germline V gene encodes CDR1 SGHNT and CDR2 YYREEE (reference sequence). The chain's CDR3 is CASSYPGQGRGYTF. CDR3 DNA sequence: TGTGCCAGCAGTTATCCGGGACAGGGTCGCGGCTACACCTTC. The variable domain in full, with the rest retrieved from reference TRBV5-4 and TRBJ1-2, is ETGVTQSPTHLIKTRGQQVTLRCSSQSGHNTVSWYQQALGQGPQFIFQYYREEENGRGNFPPRFSGLQFPNYSSELNVNALELDDSALYLCASSYPGQGRGYTFGSGTRLTVV.

This clone turned up a few times. The V call is TRBV25-1, the J call TRBJ2-5, with D possibly being TRBD2 (6 bases). CDR1 is MGHDK and CDR2 is SYGVNS in the germline V gene. The V and J ends lost 7 bases and 5 bases respectively, with 20 bases between them. CDR3 length: 15 residues. CDR3 residues: CASKPPGPGRETQYF. The CDR3 bases are TGTGCCAGCAAGCCCCCGGGCCCGGGGAGGGAGACCCAGTACTTC.

This chain uses TRBV6-5 with TRBJ2-7, with D uncertain. CDR3 length: 12 residues. V was clipped by 8 bases and J by 2 bases, with 10 bases between them. Germline V gives CDR1 MNHEY, CDR2 SVGAGI. This chain's CDR3 is CASDAVPYEQYF. The CDR3 coding sequence is TGTGCCAGCGATGCGGTCCCCTACGAGCAGTACTTC.

The rearrangement uses TRBV7-9 and TRBJ1-2, with D perhaps matching TRBD1 (6 bases). Trimming took 5 bases from V and 8 from J, leaving 15 bases between them. The germline V gene has CDR1 SEHNR and CDR2 FQNEAQ (reference sequence). This CDR3 region has 13 residues. This chain's CDR3 is CASSQDSRVGYTF. The CDR3 DNA follows: TGTGCCAGCAGCCAGGACAGCCGAGTGGGCTACACCTTC. The full variable domain, rest sourced from reference TRBV7-9 and TRBJ1-2, is DTGVSQNPRHKITKRGQNVTFRCDPISEHNRLYWYRQTLGQGPEFLTYFQNEAQLEKSRLLSDRFSAERPKGSFSTLEIQRTEQGDSAMYLCASSQDSRVGYTFGSGTRLTVV.

In this sample, this clone turned up once. This chain uses TRBV28 with TRBJ2-1; TRBD2 aligns across 7 bases. V trimming: 6 bases; J trimming: 3 bases; junction bases outside the gene matches: 5. The CDR3 length is 14 residues. In germline, CDR1 is MDHEN, CDR2 SYDVKM. The chain's CDR3 is CASRPSGDYNEQFF. CDR3 nucleotides: TGTGCCAGCAGACCTAGCGGAGACTACAATGAGCAGTTCTTC.

This clone has just one count. The chain joins TRBV6-5 to TRBJ1-3; weak D call: TRBD1 (6 bases). CDR3 size: 14 residues. V was pared by 7 bases and J by 4 bases, with 14 bases between. Per the germline V gene, CDR1 is MNHEY and CDR2 is SVGAGI. CDR3 DNA sequence: TGTGCCAGCATTAGGGGGACGGGAGGAAACACCATATATTTT. Translation gives CASIRGTGGNTIYF.

The gene calls are TRBV27 and TRBJ2-5, with 11 bases lining up with TRBD1. Germline V gives CDR1 MNHEY, CDR2 SMNVEV (reference sequence). After removal of 5 bases from V and 5 bases from J, the junction contained 7 bases not matched to a gene. The CDR3 spans 15 residues. The CDR3 DNA reads as TGTGCCAGCAGTCCCGGGGACAGGGGGAGGGAGACCCAGTACTTC. This codes for CASSPGDRGRETQYF.

The V gene is TRBV19, the J gene TRBJ1-3; D is perhaps TRBD1 (6 bases). The CDR3 runs to 15 residues. Germline V gene lookup returns CDR1 LNHDA and CDR2 SQIVND (reference sequence). Trimming pared 9 bases from V and 2 bases from J, leaving 17 bases between. The CDR3 DNA reads TGTGCCAGCGGGGTGCAGGGGCAGGCTGGAAACACCATATATTTT. Its protein product is CASGVQGQAGNTIYF.

This chain links TRBV3-1 (or the pseudogene TRBV3-2) with TRBJ1-3, with D hard to call. Trimming took off 1 base at V and 0 bases at J, with 10 bases between the two ends. The V gene's germline CDR1 is LGHDT and CDR2 YNNKEL (reference sequence). There are 16 residues in the CDR3. The CDR3 bases are TGTGCCAGCAGCCAAGTTTCCGGAGGCTCTGGAAACACCATATATTTT. It specifies CASSQVSGGSGNTIYF.

This clone was recorded many times. The chain combines TRBV11-2 with TRBJ2-5; TRBD1 might be the D (5 bases). Trimming left V 8 bases short and J 5 bases short, with 24 bases between. The V gene's germline CDR1 is SGHAT and CDR2 FQNNGV. This CDR3 is 16 amino acids long. The CDR3 nucleotides are TGTGCCAGCTCGCGCTCCACAGGTGGGCAGAGGGAGACCCAGTACTTC. This codes for CASSRSTGGQRETQYF.